This T cell receptor beta chain was captured in a study of CD4 T cells in relation to SARS-CoV-2 and coronaviruses. In the study overall: TCR beta CDR3s were sequenced after roughly eleven-day antigen culture of PBMCs. Crossreactive spike epitopes shared across donors were mapped to their HLA restriction. Notes on the study in general: Pre-pandemic and post-infection samples never came from the same donor.

Details on this clone: The antigen remains undetermined.

Assay: immunoSEQ multiplex PCR; the TCRdb copy retains only in-frame clones and omits some. The table shows about 38,000 clones, with roughly 80% occurring only once. The CDR3 totals 12 residues. Deletions cut 2 bases from V and 7 bases from J, with 8 bases between. Germline V CDR1 and CDR2: MDHEN, SYDVKM. The sequencing input was memory CD4+ T cells from PBMCs, cultured in vitro. This receptor was taken from an adult with COVID-19. The chain uses TRBV28 and TRBJ1-2; D is undetermined. CDR3 protein: CASSLGWSGYTF. In DNA, the CDR3 is TGTGCCAGCAGTTTAGGATGGAGTGGCTACACCTTC.